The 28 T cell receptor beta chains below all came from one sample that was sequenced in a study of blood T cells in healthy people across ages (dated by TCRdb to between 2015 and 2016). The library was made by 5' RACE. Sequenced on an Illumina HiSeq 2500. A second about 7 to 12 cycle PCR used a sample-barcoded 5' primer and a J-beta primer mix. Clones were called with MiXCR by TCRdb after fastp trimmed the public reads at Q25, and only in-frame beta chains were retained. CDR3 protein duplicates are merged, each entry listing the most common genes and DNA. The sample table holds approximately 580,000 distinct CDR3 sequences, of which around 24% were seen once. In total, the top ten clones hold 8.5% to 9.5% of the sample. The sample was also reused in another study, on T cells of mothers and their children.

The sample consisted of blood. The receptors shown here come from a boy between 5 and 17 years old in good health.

The CDR3 reads CASSLVGGSFVGTDTQYF. The CDR3 nucleotides are TGTGCCAGCAGCTTAGTGGGGGGGAGTTTTGTAGGCACAGATACGCAGTATTTT. The genes are TRBV7-9 and TRBJ2-3; 7 bases map to TRBD2. Trimming cost V 1 base and J 1 base; bases outside gene matches: 11. The CDR3 extends over 18 amino acids. Germline V gene sequence: CDR1 SEHNR, CDR2 FQNEAQ (reference sequence).

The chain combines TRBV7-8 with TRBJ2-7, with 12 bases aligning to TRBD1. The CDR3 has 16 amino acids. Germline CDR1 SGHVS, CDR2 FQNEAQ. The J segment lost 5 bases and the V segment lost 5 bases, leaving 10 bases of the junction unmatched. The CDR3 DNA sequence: TGTGCCAGCAGCGCTCCGTCCGGGACAGGGGGCGACGAGCAGTACTTC. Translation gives CASSAPSGTGGDEQYF.

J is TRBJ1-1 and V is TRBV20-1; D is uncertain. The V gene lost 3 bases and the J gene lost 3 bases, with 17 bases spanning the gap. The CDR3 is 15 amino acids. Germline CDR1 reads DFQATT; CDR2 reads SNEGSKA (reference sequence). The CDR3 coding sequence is TGCAGTGCTAGCCGCCATAAATCCCGGGACACTGAAGCTTTCTTT. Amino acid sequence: CSASRHKSRDTEAFF.

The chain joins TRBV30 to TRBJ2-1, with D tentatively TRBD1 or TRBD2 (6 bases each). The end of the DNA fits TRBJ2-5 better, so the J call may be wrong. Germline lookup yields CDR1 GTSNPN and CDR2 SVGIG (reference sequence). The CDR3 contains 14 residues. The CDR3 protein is CAWNPTGRQETQYF. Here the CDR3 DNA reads TGTGCCTGGAATCCAACAGGGAGGCAAGAGACCCAGTACTTC.

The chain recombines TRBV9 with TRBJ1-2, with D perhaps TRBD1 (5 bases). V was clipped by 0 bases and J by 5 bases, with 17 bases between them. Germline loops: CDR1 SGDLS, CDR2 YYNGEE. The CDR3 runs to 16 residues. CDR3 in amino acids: CASSVGVQGDLYGYTF. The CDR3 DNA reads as TGTGCCAGCAGCGTAGGGGTCCAGGGCGACTTGTATGGCTACACCTTC. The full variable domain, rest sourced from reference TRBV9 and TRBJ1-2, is DSGVTQTPKHLITATGQRVTLRCSPRSGDLSVYWYQQSLDQGLQFLIQYYNGEERAKGNILERFSAQQFPDLHSELNLSSLELGDSALYFCASSVGVQGDLYGYTFGSGTRLTVV.

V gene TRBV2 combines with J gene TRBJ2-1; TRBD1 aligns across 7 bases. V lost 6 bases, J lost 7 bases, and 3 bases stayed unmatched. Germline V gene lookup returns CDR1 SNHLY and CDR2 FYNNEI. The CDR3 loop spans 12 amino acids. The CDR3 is CASRGRGNEQFF. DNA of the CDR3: TGTGCCAGCAGAGGCAGGGGGAATGAGCAGTTCTTC.

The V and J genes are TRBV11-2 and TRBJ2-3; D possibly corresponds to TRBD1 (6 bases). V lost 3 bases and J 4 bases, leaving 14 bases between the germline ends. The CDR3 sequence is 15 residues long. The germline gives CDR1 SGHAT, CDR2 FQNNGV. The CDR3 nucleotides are TGTGCCAGCAGCTTTTTCCCCACAGGGTCAGATACGCAGTATTTT. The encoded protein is CASSFFPTGSDTQYF. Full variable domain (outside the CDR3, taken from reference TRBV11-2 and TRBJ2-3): EAGVAQSPRYKIIEKRQSVAFWCNPISGHATLYWYQQILGQGPKLLIQFQNNGVVDDSQLPKDRFSAERLKGVDSTLKIQPAKLEDSAVYLCASSFFPTGSDTQYFGPGTRLTVL.

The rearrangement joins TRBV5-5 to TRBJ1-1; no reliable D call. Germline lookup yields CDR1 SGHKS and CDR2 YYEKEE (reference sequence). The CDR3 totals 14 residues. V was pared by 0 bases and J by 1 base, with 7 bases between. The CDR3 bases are TGTGCCAGCAGCTTGGATTCTGGGAACACTGAAGCTTTCTTT. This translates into CASSLDSGNTEAFF.

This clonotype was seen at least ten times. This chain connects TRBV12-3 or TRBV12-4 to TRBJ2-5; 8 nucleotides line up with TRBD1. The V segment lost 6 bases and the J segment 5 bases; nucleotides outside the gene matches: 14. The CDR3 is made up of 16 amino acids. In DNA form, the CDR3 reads TGTGCCAGCAGCCCCAGCTCCAGGACAGGGACGGAGACCCAGTACTTC. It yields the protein CASSPSSRTGTETQYF.

DNA of the CDR3: TGTGCCAGCAGAACCTACAGGGTTTCACCCCTCCACTTT. As protein: CASRTYRVSPLHF. The chain combines TRBV28 with TRBJ1-6; possibly TRBD1 for D (6 bases). The CDR3 is made up of 13 amino acids. The germline CDR1 and CDR2 sequences are MDHEN and SYDVKM. The V gene lost 6 bases and the J gene lost 9 bases, with 12 bases spanning the gap.

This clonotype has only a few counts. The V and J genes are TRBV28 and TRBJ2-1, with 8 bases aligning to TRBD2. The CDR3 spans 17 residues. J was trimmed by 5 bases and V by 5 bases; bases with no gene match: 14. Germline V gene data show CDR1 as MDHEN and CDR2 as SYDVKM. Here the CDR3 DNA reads TGTGCCAGCAGTCATTCTGGACTAGCCACGCTTAACAATGAGCAGTTCTTC. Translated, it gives CASSHSGLATLNNEQFF.

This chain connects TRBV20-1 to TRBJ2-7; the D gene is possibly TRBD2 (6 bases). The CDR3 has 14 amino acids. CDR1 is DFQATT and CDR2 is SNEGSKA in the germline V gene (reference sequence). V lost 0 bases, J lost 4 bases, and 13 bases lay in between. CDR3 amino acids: CSARDPSAGYEQYF. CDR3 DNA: TGCAGTGCTAGAGATCCTAGTGCGGGGTACGAGCAGTACTTC.

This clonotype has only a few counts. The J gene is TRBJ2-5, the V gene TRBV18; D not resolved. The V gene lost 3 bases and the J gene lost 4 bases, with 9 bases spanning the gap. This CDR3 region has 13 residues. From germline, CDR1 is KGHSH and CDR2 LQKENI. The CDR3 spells CASSPVDGETQYF. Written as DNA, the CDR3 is TGTGCCAGCTCACCCGTGGATGGAGAGACCCAGTACTTC.

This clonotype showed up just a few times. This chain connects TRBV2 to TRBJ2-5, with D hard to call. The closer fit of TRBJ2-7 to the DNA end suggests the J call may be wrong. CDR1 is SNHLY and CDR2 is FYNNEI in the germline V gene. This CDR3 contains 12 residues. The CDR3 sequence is CASSVGNYEQYF. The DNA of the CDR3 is TGTGCCAGCAGTGTTGGAAACTACGAGCAGTACTTC.

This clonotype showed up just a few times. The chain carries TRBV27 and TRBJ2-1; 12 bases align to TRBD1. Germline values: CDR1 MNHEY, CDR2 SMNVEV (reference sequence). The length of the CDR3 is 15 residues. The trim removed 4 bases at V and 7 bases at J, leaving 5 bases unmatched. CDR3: CASSSGTGGRNEQFF. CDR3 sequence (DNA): TGTGCCAGCAGTTCCGGGACAGGGGGCCGGAATGAGCAGTTCTTC.

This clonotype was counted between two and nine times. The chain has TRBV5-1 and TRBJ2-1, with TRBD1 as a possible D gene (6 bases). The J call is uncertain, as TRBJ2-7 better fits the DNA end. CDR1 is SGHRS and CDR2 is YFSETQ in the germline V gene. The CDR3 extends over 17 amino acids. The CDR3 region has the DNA TGCGCCAGCAGCTTGACAGGGATCGGAATGGGGAGCTACGAGCAGTACTTC. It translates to CASSLTGIGMGSYEQYF.

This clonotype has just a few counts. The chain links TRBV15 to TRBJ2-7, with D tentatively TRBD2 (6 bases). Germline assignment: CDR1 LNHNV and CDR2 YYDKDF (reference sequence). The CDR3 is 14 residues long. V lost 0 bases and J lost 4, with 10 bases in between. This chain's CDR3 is CATSRDRREYEQYF. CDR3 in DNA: TGTGCCACCAGCAGAGATCGACGGGAGTACGAGCAGTACTTC.

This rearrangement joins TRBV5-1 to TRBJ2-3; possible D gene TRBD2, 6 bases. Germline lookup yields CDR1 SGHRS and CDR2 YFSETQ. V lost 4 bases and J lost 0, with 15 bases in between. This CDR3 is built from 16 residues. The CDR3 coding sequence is TGCGCCAGCAGCCCGGGGGACTTTTCTAGCACAGATACGCAGTATTTT. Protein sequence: CASSPGDFSSTDTQYF.

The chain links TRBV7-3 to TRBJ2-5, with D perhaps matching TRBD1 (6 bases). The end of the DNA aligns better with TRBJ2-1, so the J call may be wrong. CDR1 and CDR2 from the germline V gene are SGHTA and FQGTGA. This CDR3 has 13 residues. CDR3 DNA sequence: TGTGCCAGCAGCTTCACAGGGATGAATGAGCAGTTCTTC. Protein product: CASSFTGMNEQFF.

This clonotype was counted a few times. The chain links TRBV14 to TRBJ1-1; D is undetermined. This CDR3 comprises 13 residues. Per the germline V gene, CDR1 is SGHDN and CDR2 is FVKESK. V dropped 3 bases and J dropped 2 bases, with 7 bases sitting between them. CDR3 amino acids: CASSHTGNTEAFF. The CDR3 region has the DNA TGTGCCAGCAGCCATACGGGTAACACTGAAGCTTTCTTT.

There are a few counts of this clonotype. The DNA of the CDR3 is TGTGCCAGCTCACGACCGGGACAGGGTGGTGAGACCCAGTACTTC. Its translation is CASSRPGQGGETQYF. V and J are TRBV18 and TRBJ2-5, with TRBD1 matching over 9 bases. CDR1 and CDR2 from the germline V gene are KGHSH and LQKENI. V gave up 4 bases and J gave up 5 bases; unmatched junction bases: 8. CDR3 length: 15 amino acids.

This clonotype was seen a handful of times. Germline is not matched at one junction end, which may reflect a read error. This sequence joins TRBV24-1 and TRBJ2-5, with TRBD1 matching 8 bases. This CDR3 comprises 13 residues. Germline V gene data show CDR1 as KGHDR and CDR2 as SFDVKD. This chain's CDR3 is CAASDRGQETQYF. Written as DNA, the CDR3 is TGTGCCGCCAGCGACAGGGGCCAAGAGACCCAGTACTTC.

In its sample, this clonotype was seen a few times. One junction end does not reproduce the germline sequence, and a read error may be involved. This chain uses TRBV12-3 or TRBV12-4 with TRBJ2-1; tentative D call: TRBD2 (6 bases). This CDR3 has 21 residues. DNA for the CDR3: TGTGCCAGCAGGACGCTTTTCGGGGGAGTTGATGACGTCGTTTCCTACAATGAGCAGTCCTTC. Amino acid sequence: CASRTLFGGVDDVVSYNEQSF.

The CDR3 DNA sequence: TGCGCCAGCAGCCCCGGGACGGAACCCGAGCAGTACTTC. This sequence encodes CASSPGTEPEQYF. The rearrangement uses TRBV5-1 and TRBJ2-7; either TRBD1 or TRBD2 may fit D (5 bases each). Trimming removed 4 bases at V and 6 bases at J, with 14 bases between. CDR3 length: 13 residues. Per the germline V gene, CDR1 is SGHRS and CDR2 is YFSETQ.

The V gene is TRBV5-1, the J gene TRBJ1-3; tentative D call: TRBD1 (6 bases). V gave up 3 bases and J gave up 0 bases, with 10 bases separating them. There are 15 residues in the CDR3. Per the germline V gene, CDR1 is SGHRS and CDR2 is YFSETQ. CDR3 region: CASSSLDSSGNTIYF. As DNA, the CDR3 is TGCGCCAGCAGCTCCTTGGACAGCTCTGGAAACACCATATATTTT.

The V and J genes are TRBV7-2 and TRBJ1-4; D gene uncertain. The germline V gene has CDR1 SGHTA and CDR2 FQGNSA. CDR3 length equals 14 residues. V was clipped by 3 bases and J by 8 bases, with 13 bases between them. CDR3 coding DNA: TGTGCCAGCAGCTTGAACGGGCCCGGCGAAAAACTGTTTTTT. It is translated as CASSLNGPGEKLFF.

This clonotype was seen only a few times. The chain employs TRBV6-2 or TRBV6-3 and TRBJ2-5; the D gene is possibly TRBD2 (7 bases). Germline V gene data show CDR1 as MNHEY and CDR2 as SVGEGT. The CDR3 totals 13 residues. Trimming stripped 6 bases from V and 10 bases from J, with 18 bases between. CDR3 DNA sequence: TGTGCCAGCAGCCTCCTAGGGGGGGCCCTCCAGTACTTC. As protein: CASSLLGGALQYF.

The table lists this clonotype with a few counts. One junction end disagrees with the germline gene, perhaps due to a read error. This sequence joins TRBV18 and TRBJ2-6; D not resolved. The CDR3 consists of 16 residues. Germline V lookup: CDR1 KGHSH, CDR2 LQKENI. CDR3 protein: CASSPPEISGANVLTF. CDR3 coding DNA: TGTGCTAGCTCACCACCAGAGATCTCTGGGGCCAACGTCCTGACTTTC.